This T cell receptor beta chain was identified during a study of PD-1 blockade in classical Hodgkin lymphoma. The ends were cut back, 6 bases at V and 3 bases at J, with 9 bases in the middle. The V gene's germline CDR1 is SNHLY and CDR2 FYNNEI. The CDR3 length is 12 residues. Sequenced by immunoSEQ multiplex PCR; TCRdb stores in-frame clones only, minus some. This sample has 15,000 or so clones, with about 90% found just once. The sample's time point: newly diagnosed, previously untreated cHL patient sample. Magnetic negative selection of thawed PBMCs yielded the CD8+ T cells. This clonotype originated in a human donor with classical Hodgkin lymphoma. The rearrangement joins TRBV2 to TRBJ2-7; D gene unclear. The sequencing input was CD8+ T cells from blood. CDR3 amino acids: CASRVEIYEQYV. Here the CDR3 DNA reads TGTGCCAGCAGGGTTGAGATCTACGAGCAGTACGTC.